Given below is one T cell receptor beta chain in context. What it binds is unknown. This record comes from a study of cytomegalovirus exposure and HLA in healthy donors. General study results and limits: Diagnosis of cytomegalovirus status made by the classifier reportedly showed high specificity and sensitivity. According to a subsequent analysis, TCR clusters from the first cohort were inclined to appear together in the 120 or so validation repertoires. Specificity of three CMV-associated chains for CMV antigens was verified in vitro. The study designated 150 or so TCR beta chains cytomegalovirus-associated.

Repertoires were generated with immunoSEQ multiplex PCR, while TCRdb's copy carries only in-frame clones and drops some. The sample lists 200,000 to 250,000 clones; about nine tenths were seen once. Germline CDR1 is SQVTM and CDR2 is ANQGSEA. The V end was cut by 5 bases, the J end by 7 bases, with 17 bases between. The CDR3 is 13 residues long. The source material was PBMCs. This clonotype originated in a woman aged 18-35 years in good health and CMV-seropositive. This chain connects TRBV29-1 to TRBJ1-1; D call uncertain. This CDR3 is CSVLYSVYGEAFF. For the CDR3, the DNA is TGCAGCGTTCTATATAGTGTGTATGGTGAAGCTTTCTTT.